The TCR beta chain described here comes from a study of shared clonotypes between healthy human individuals. General observations from the study: Blood alone was sampled, and tissue repertoires likely differ.

The assay used deep level. Profiling relied on immunoSEQ multiplex PCR, and the TCRdb table lists in-frame clones only, not all of them. Altogether 2 million to 2.5 million clones are present, about 93% being singletons, with the ten largest covering roughly 1.8%. CD45RO-negative, CCR7-selected cells formed the naive CD8 fraction, which excluded terminally differentiated effector memory CD45RA+ cells. Donors comprised healthy HIV-negative adults lacking recent acute infections or vaccinations. Germline CDR1 MDHEN, CDR2 SYDVKM. The CDR3 has 13 amino acids. V was clipped by 5 bases and J by 2 bases, with 10 bases between them. About this clone itself: Its antigen is currently unknown. The same CDR3 also results from other DNA sequences found in this sample.

V gene TRBV28 combines with J gene TRBJ2-7, with D possibly TRBD2 on 5 matching bases. The source material was naive CD8+ T cells from PBMCs. This receptor was identified in a man in his late teens or twenties in good health. Some clones in this sample may be carry-over from other donors' samples. CDR3 region: CASSVDGTYEQYF. The CDR3 region has the DNA TGTGCCAGCAGTGTGGACGGGACCTACGAGCAGTACTTC. The full variable domain, its missing parts supplied by reference TRBV28 and TRBJ2-7, is DVKVTQSSRYLVKRTGEKVFLECVQDMDHENMFWYRQDPGLGLRLIYFSYDVKMKEKGDIPEGYSVSREKKERFSLILESASTNQTSMYLCASSVDGTYEQYFGPGTRLTVT.